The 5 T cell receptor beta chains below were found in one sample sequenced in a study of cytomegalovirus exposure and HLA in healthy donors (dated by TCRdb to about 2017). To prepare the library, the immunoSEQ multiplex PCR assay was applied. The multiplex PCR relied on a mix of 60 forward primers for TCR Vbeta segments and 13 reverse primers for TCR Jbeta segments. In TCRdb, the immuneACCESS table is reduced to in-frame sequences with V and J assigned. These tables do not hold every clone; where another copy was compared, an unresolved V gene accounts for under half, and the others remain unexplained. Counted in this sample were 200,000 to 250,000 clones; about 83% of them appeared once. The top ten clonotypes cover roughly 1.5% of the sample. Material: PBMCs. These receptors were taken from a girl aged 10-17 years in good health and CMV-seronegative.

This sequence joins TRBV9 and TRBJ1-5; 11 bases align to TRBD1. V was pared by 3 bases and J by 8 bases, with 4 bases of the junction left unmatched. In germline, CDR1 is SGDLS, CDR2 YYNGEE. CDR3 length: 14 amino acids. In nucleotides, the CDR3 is TGTGCCAGCAGCGGCGGACAGGGGGCTGAGCCCCAGCATTTT. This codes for CASSGGQGAEPQHF.

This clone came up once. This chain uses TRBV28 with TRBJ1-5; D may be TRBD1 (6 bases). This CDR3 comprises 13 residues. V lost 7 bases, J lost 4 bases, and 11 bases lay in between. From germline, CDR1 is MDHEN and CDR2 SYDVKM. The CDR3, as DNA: TGTGCCAGCAATGGACAGTTGAATCAGCCCCAGCATTTT. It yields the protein CASNGQLNQPQHF.

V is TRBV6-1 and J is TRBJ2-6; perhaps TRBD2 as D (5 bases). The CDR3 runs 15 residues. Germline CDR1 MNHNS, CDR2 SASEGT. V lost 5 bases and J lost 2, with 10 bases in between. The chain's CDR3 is CASSSVGAGANVLTF. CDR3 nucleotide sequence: TGTGCCAGCAGTAGTGTCGGGGCTGGGGCCAACGTCCTGACTTTC.

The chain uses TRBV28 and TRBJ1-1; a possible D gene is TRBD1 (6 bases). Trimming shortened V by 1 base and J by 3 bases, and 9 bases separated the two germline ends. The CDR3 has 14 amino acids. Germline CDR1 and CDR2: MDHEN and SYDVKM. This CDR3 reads CASSLYRVDTEAFF. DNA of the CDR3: TGTGCCAGCAGTTTATACAGGGTTGACACTGAAGCTTTCTTT.

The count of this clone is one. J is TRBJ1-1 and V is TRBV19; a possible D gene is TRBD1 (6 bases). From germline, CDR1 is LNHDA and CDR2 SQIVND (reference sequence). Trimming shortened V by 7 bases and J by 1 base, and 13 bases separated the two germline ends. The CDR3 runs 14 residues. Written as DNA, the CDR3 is TGTGCCAGTACTGAACAGGGTGGGAACACTGAAGCTTTCTTT. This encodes CASTEQGGNTEAFF. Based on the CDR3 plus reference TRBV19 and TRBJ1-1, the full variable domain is DGGITQSPKYLFRKEGQNVTLSCEQNLNHDAMYWYRQDPGQGLRLIYYSQIVNDFQKGDIAEGYSVSREKKESFPLTVTSAQKNPTAFYLCASTEQGGNTEAFFGQGTRLTVV.